The present TCR beta chain was sequenced within a study of CD8+CD57+ T cells in acquired aplastic anemia. The germline CDR1 and CDR2 sequences are SGHVS and FQNEAQ. The CDR3 totals 15 residues. Trimming took 2 bases from V and 0 from J, leaving 9 bases between them. Genomic DNA, serving as template, underwent TCR beta VDJ and CDR3 profiling. TCRdb re-derived calls from the reads in MiXCR, one entry per CDR3 protein. This table holds approximately 160,000 distinct CDR3 sequences, approximately 43% found once. Sequencing was done on a sample of sorted CD4+, CD8+, or CD8+CD57+ T cells (not recorded which) from PBMCs. This TCR was sampled from a human donor in good health. The chain links TRBV7-8 to TRBJ2-3; a weak D match, TRBD2 (6 bases). CDR3 sequence: CASSLFGTSTDTQYF. The CDR3, as DNA: TGTGCCAGCAGCTTATTCGGGACTAGCACAGATACGCAGTATTTT.